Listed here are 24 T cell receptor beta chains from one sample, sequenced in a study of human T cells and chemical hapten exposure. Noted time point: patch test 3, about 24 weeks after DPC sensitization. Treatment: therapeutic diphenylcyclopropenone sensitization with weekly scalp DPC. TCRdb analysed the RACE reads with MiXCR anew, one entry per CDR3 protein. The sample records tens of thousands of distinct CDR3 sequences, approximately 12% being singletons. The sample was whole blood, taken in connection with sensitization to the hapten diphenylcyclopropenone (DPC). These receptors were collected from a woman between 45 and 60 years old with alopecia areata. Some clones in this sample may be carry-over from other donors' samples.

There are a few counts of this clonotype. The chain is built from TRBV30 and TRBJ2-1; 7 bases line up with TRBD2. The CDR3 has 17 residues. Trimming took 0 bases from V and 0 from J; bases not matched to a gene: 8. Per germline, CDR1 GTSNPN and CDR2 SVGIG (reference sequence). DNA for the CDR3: TGTGCCTGGAGTGTACCACGCGGGAGCATCTCCTACAATGAGCAGTTCTTC. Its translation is CAWSVPRGSISYNEQFF.

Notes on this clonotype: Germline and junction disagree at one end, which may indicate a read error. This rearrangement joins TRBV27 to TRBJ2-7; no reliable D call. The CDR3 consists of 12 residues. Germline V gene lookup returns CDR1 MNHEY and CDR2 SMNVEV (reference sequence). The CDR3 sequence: CASCFRYGRNLF. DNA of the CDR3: TGTGCCAGCTGCTTTCGGTATGGTAGAAATCTCTTC.

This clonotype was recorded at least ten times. DNA of the CDR3: TGCAGTGCTAGTTTCCTCAACAGGGACACTGAAGCTTTCTTT. Amino acid sequence: CSASFLNRDTEAFF. V gene TRBV20-1 combines with J gene TRBJ1-1; possible D gene TRBD1, 6 bases. Trimming removed 3 bases from V and 3 bases from J, with 14 bases in between. CDR1 and CDR2 (germline): DFQATT, SNEGSKA (reference sequence). CDR3 length equals 14 residues.

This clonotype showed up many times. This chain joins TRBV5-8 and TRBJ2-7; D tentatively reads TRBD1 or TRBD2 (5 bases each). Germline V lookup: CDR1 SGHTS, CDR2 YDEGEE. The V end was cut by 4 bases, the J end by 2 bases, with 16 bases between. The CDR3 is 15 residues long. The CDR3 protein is CASSRGVTATYEQYF. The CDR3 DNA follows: TGTGCCAGCAGCAGGGGAGTGACTGCGACCTACGAGCAGTACTTC.

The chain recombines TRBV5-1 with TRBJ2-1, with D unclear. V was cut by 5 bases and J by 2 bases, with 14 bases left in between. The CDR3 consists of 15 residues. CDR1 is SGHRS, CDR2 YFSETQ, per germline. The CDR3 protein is CASRPSVPAYNEQFF. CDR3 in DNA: TGCGCCAGCAGGCCCTCGGTGCCCGCCTACAATGAGCAGTTCTTC. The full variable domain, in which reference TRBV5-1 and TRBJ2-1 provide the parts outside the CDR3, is KAGVTQTPRYLIKTRGQQVTLSCSPISGHRSVSWYQQTPGQGLQFLFEYFSETQRNKGNFPGRFSGRQFSNSRSEMNVSTLELGDSALYLCASRPSVPAYNEQFFGPGTRLTVL.

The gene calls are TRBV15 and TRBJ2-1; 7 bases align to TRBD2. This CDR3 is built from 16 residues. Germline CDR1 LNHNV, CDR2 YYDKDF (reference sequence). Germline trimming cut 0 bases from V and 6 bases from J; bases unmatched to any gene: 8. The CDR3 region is CATSRETGGIVNEQFF. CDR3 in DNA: TGTGCCACCAGCAGAGAGACGGGGGGAATTGTCAATGAGCAGTTCTTC.

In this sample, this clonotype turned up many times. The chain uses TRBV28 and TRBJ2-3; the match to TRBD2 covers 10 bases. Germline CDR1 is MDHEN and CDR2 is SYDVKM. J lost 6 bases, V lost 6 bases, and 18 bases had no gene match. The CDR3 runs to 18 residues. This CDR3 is CASSYRSSGRGGWDTQYF. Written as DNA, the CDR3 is TGTGCCAGCAGCTACCGGTCTAGCGGGAGAGGGGGCTGGGATACGCAGTATTTT.

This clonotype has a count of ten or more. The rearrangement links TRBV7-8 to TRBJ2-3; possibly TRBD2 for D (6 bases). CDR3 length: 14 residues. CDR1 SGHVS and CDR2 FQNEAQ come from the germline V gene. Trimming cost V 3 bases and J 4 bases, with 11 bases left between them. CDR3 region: CASSFAGLADTQYF. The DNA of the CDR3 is TGTGCCAGCAGCTTTGCGGGACTGGCAGATACGCAGTATTTT.

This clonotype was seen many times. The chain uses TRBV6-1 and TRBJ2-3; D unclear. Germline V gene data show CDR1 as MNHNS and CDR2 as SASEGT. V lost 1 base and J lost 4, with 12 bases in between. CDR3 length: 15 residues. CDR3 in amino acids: CASSEGIIRSDTQYF. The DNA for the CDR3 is TGTGCCAGCAGTGAAGGGATCATTCGCTCAGATACGCAGTATTTT.

In DNA form, the CDR3 reads TGCGCCAGCAGTCCTGGACTAGCGGGAGATCGGGAGACCCAGTACTTC. It specifies CASSPGLAGDRETQYF. The chain is built from TRBV5-1 and TRBJ2-5, with 13 bases lining up with TRBD2. The germline V gene has CDR1 SGHRS and CDR2 YFSETQ. The V and J ends lost 5 bases and 5 bases, in that order; junction bases with no gene match: 9. The CDR3 is 16 residues long.

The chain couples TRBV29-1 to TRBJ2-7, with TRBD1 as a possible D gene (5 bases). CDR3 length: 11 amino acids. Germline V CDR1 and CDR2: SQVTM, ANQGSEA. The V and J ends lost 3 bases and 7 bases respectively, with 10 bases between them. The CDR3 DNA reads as TGCAGCGTTGACAGGGCCGGAGAGCAGTACTTC. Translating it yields CSVDRAGEQYF.

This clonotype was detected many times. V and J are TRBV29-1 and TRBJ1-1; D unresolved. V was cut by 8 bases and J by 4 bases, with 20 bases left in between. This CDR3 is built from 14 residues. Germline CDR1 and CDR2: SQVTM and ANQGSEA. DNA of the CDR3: TGCAGCTCGAATATGAGGGTGGGAAGCACTGAAGCTTTCTTT. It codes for CSSNMRVGSTEAFF.

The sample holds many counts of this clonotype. The CDR3 sequence is CSARAGFEAFF. CDR3 bases: TGCAGTGCTAGGGCGGGATTCGAAGCTTTCTTT. V gene TRBV20-1 combines with J gene TRBJ1-1; D unclear. The CDR3 runs 11 residues. Trimming took off 3 bases at V and 8 bases at J, with 10 bases between the two ends. In germline, CDR1 is DFQATT, CDR2 SNEGSKA (reference sequence).

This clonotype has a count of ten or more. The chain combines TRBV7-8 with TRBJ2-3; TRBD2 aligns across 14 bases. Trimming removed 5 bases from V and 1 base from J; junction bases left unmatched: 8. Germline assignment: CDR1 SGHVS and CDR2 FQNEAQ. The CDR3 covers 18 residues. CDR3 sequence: CASSKGLAGDVGTDTQYF. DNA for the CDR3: TGTGCCAGCAGCAAGGGACTAGCGGGAGATGTGGGCACAGATACGCAGTATTTT.

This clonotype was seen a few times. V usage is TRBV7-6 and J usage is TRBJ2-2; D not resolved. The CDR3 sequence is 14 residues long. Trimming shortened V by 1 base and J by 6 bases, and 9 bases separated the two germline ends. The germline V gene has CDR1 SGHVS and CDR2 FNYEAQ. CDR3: CASSLVAYPGELFF. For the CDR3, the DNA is TGTGCCAGCAGCTTAGTTGCGTACCCCGGGGAGCTGTTTTTT.

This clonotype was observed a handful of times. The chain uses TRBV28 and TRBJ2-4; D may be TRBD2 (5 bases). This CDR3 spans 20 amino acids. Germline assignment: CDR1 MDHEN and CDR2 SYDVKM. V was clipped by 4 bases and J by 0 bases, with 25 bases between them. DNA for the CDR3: TGTGCCAGCAGTTCCTTCGGTCTCCGGACTGAAACCTTAGCCAAAAACATTCAGTACTTC. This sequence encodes CASSSFGLRTETLAKNIQYF.

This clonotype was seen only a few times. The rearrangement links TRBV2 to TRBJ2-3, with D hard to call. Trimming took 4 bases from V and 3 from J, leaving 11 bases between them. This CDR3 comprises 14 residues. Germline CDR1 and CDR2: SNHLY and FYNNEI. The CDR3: CASSVNAPTDTQYF. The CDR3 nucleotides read TGTGCCAGCAGTGTTAACGCGCCGACAGATACGCAGTATTTT.

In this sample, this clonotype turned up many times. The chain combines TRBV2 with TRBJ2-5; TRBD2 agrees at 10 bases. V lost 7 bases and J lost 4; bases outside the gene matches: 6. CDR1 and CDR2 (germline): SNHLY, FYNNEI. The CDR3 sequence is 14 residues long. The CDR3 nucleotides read TGTGCCAGCAATCGAGCGGGAGGGCCAGAGACCCAGTACTTC. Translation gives CASNRAGGPETQYF. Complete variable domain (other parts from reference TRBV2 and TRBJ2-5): EPEVTQTPSHQVTQMGQEVILRCVPISNHLYFYWYRQILGQKVEFLVSFYNNEISEKSEIFDDQFSVERPDGSNFTLKIRSTKLEDSAMYFCASNRAGGPETQYFGPGTRLLVL.

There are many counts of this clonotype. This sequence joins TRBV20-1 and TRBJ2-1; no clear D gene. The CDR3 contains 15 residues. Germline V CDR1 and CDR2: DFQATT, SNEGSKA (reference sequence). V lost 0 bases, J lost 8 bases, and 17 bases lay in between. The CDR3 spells CSARDEVARGYEQFF. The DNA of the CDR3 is TGCAGTGCTAGAGATGAGGTAGCCAGAGGCTATGAGCAGTTCTTC.

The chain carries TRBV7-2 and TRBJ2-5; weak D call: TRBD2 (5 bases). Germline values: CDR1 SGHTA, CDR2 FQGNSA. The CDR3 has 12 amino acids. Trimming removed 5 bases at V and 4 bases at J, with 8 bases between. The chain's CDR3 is CASSRAGETQYF. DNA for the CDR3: TGTGCCAGCAGCCGTGCGGGAGAGACCCAGTACTTC.

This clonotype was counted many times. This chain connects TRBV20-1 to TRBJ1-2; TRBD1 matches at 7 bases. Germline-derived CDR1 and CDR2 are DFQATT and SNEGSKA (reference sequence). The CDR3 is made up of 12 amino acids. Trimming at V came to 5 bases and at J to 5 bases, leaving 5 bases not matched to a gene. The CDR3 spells CSAVRDSYGYTF. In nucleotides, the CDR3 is TGCAGTGCTGTACGGGACAGTTATGGCTACACCTTC.

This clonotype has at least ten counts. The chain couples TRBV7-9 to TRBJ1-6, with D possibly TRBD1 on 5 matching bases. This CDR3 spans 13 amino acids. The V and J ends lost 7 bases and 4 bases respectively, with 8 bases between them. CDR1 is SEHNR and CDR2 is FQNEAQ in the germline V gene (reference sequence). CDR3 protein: CASTGTYNSPLHF. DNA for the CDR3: TGTGCCAGCACCGGGACGTATAATTCACCCCTCCACTTT.

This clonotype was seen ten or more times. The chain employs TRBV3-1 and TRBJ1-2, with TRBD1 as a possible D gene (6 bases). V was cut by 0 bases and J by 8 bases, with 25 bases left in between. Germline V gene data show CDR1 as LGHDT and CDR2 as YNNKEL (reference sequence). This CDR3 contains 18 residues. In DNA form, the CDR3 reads TGTGCCAGCAGCCAAGATCCCGGCAGGGGCTCCCAATATAGAGGCTACACCTTC. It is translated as CASSQDPGRGSQYRGYTF.

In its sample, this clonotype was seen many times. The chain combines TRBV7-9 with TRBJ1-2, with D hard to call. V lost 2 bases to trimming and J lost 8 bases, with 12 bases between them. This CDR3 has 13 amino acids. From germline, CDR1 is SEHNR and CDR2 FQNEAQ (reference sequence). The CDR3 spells CASSLKTAEGYTF. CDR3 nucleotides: TGTGCCAGCAGCTTAAAGACCGCCGAGGGCTACACCTTC.